This T cell receptor beta chain was sequenced in a study of T cells after yellow fever vaccination. Overall study results and limits: Contaminating bulk clonotypes could be abundant in FACS-sorted repertoires. Weaker overall, the secondary response nonetheless peaked faster (day 5 versus 15).

Concerning this clonotype itself: No antigen is known for it.

V lost 0 bases and J lost 2; bases outside the gene matches: 6. The CDR3 length is 17 residues. Synthesis of TCR cDNA relied on 5'RACE template switching, which attached a universal primer site and UMIs. TCRdb passed the 5' RACE reads through MiXCR, listing each CDR3 protein once. The sample includes 150,000 to 200,000 distinct CDR3 sequences, approximately 11% seen only once; the top ten take 36%. The chain recombines TRBV12-3 or TRBV12-4 with TRBJ2-3; 9 positions agree with TRBD2. The source of this sequence is a man aged 18 to 30 who received the YFV17D yellow fever vaccine. The sequencing used CD8+ T cells sorted from PBMCs, collected 15 days after the yellow fever booster vaccination. CDR3 DNA sequence: TGTGCCAGCAGTTTAGCCTCTAGCGGGGAATACACAGATACGCAGTATTTT. Translating gives CASSLASSGEYTDTQYF.